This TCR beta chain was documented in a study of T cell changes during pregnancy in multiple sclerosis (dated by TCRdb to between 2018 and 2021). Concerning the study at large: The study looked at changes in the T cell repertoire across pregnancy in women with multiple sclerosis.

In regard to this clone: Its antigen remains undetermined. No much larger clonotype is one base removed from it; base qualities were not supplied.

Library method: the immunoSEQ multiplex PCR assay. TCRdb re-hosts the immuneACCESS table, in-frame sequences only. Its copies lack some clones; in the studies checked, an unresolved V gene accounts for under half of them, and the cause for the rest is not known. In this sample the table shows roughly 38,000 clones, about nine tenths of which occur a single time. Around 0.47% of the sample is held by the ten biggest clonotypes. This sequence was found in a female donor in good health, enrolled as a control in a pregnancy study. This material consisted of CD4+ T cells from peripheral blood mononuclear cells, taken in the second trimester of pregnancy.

The DNA is TGTGCCAGCAGTTACTCGGGGACAGGGGCCGGGGAGCTGTTTTTT. Translation gives CASSYSGTGAGELFF. In this chain, TRBV6-5 is recombined with TRBJ2-2, with 10 bases aligning to TRBD1. Germline trimming amounts to 0 bases on V and 6 bases on J, with 1 as the count of junction bases outside the gene matches. Taken from the germline V gene, the CDR1 and CDR2 loops are MNHEY and SVGAGI. From its cysteine to its phenylalanine, the CDR3 spans 15 amino acids. CDR3 DNA only is kept here, 45 bases in frame from base 1.